One and the same sample provided the 20 T cell receptor beta chains below, sequenced in a study of siplizumab effects on memory and regulatory T cells (dated by TCRdb to the late 2010s). Cells in the mixed lymphocyte reaction were cultured together at 37 degrees C for 6 to 7 days. Their specific antigens are unknown. Library creation used the immunoSEQ multiplex PCR assay. TCRdb provides this immuneACCESS table in a form limited to in-frame rearrangements. Some clones are lacking; in checked studies, under half of them reflect an unresolved V gene, and why the rest are absent is not known. The sample contains fewer than 20,000 clones, 45% to 60% of them found a single time. Roughly 5.3% of the sample rests with the top ten. What was sequenced was CFSE-low (dividing) CD4+ T cells sorted from an allogeneic mixed lymphocyte reaction. The source of these receptors is a human donor in good health; the cells came from an allogeneic mixed lymphocyte reaction.

The V and J genes are TRBV10-3 and TRBJ2-3; 10 bases are a match to TRBD2. CDR1 and CDR2 from the germline V gene are ENHRY and SYGVKD. The trim removed 3 bases at V and 1 base at J, leaving 4 bases unmatched. This CDR3 is 16 amino acids long. Written as DNA, the CDR3 is TGTGCCATCAGTGATCCGGGACTAGCGCGCACAGATACGCAGTATTTT. Translating gives CAISDPGLARTDTQYF.

This clone was seen a few times. This chain joins TRBV7-7 and TRBJ2-5, with D tentatively TRBD2 (5 bases). This CDR3 spans 13 amino acids. CDR1 is SSHAT, CDR2 FNYEAQ, per germline (reference sequence). V was trimmed by 1 base and J by 5 bases, leaving 8 bases between them. The CDR3 DNA reads as TGTGCCAGCAGCTTAGTCCGGAGGGAGACCCAGTACTTC. Protein: CASSLVRRETQYF.

The chain carries TRBV6-5 and TRBJ1-1; TRBD1 aligns across 8 bases. This CDR3 region has 16 residues. Per the germline V gene, CDR1 is MNHEY and CDR2 is SVGAGI. The V gene end was trimmed by 3 bases and the J gene end by 1 base; junction bases not matched to a gene: 7. In nucleotides, the CDR3 is TGTGCCAGCAGTTATTTGGCCGGACAGGGGAACACTGAAGCTTTCTTT. Encoded protein: CASSYLAGQGNTEAFF.

In the case of this clone: A clone one base away is much larger, so this may be a read error. V usage is TRBV11-3 and J usage is TRBJ2-3, with D perhaps given as TRBD1 or TRBD2 (5 bases each). The CDR3 extends over 13 amino acids. V was cut by 3 bases and J by 6 bases, with 10 bases left in between. Germline assignment: CDR1 SGHNT and CDR2 YENEEA. The CDR3: CASSFSGADTQYF. The DNA of the CDR3 is TGTGCCAGCAGCTTTTCCGGGGCGGATACGCAGTATTTT. The full variable domain, with the rest looked up from reference TRBV11-3 and TRBJ2-3, is EAGVVQSPRYKIIEKKQPVAFWCNPISGHNTLYWYLQNLGQGPELLIRYENEEAVDDSQLPKDRFSAERLKGVDSTLKIQPAELGDSAVYLCASSFSGADTQYFGPGTRLTVL.

J is TRBJ1-4 and V is TRBV10-3, with D perhaps TRBD1 (6 bases). Per the germline V gene, CDR1 is ENHRY and CDR2 is SYGVKD. The germline V and J ends were trimmed by 10 bases and 6 bases, with 18 bases remaining between them. This CDR3 contains 14 residues. This CDR3 reads CATRDNWGDEKLFF. The CDR3 nucleotides are TGTGCCACCCGGGACAACTGGGGAGATGAAAAACTGTTTTTT.

The chain uses TRBV5-4 and TRBJ2-3; perhaps TRBD1 as D (5 bases). This CDR3 spans 13 amino acids. Trimming took 2 bases from V and 4 from J, leaving 8 bases between them. Germline lookup yields CDR1 SGHNT and CDR2 YYREEE (reference sequence). The CDR3 region is CASSLSGSDTQYF. CDR3 coding DNA: TGTGCCAGCAGCTTATCAGGGTCAGATACGCAGTATTTT.

This clone is medium-sized within its sample. The J gene is TRBJ1-1, the V gene TRBV7-2; no reliable D call. Trimming left V 2 bases short and J 1 base short, with 5 bases between. This CDR3 region has 13 residues. Germline lookup yields CDR1 SGHTA and CDR2 FQGNSA. The CDR3 DNA sequence: TGTGCCAGCAGCTTAAGCAGGAACACTGAAGCTTTCTTT. As protein: CASSLSRNTEAFF.

This clone was observed once. The chain carries TRBV5-1 and TRBJ2-3; D might be TRBD1 (5 bases). This CDR3 region has 16 residues. The germline CDR1 and CDR2 sequences are SGHRS and YFSETQ. Trimming shortened V by 4 bases and J by 2 bases, and 17 bases separated the two germline ends. CDR3: CASSALGQGNTDTQYF. The CDR3 DNA follows: TGCGCCAGCAGCGCGTTAGGGCAGGGAAACACAGATACGCAGTATTTT.

The rearrangement joins TRBV27 to TRBJ2-6, with a possible D match to TRBD2 (6 bases). CDR3 length equals 15 residues. CDR1 is MNHEY, CDR2 SMNVEV, per germline (reference sequence). V gave up 3 bases and J gave up 2 bases, with 8 bases separating them. The chain's CDR3 is CASSFGGTGANVLTF. The CDR3 DNA reads TGTGCCAGCAGTTTCGGGGGAACTGGGGCCAACGTCCTGACTTTC.

Turning to this clone: Other nucleotide sequences from this sample produce the same CDR3. V is TRBV18 and J is TRBJ2-3; D is undetermined. CDR3 length equals 12 residues. Trimming stripped 3 bases from V and 2 bases from J, with 3 bases between. In germline, CDR1 is KGHSH, CDR2 LQKENI. CDR3 amino acids: CASSPVTDTQYF. The CDR3 bases are TGTGCCAGCTCACCCGTCACAGATACGCAGTATTTT.

This clone has a handful of counts. CDR3 sequence (DNA): TGTGCCAGCAGTTACTCTTCGGCGGTTGGAAACACCATATATTTT. It specifies CASSYSSAVGNTIYF. V is TRBV6-5 and J is TRBJ1-3; D is unclear. Trimming cost V 0 bases and J 3 bases, with 9 bases left between them. The CDR3 runs to 15 residues. From germline, CDR1 is MNHEY and CDR2 SVGAGI.

The chain is built from TRBV5-1 and TRBJ1-1; no definite D call. Per germline, CDR1 SGHRS and CDR2 YFSETQ. V was trimmed by 5 bases and J by 5 bases, leaving 16 bases between them. CDR3 size: 14 residues. CDR3 DNA sequence: TGCGCCAGCAGTAGATTTTTGGTTAGTACTGAAGCTTTCTTT. It translates to CASSRFLVSTEAFF. Drawing the rest from reference TRBV5-1 and TRBJ1-1, the complete variable domain is KAGVTQTPRYLIKTRGQQVTLSCSPISGHRSVSWYQQTPGQGLQFLFEYFSETQRNKGNFPGRFSGRQFSNSRSEMNVSTLELGDSALYLCASSRFLVSTEAFFGQGTRLTVV.

This clone rates as large. V is TRBV5-1 and J is TRBJ1-1; D not certain. V lost 0 bases, J lost 5 bases, and 11 bases lay in between. CDR3 length equals 14 residues. Per germline, CDR1 SGHRS and CDR2 YFSETQ. The CDR3 DNA follows: TGCGCCAGCAGCTTGGGGTCTTCCTGGACTGAAGCTTTCTTT. This translates into CASSLGSSWTEAFF.

J is TRBJ1-4 and V is TRBV5-1; D unclear. Germline V CDR1 and CDR2: SGHRS, YFSETQ. V was clipped by 4 bases and J by 8 bases, with 15 bases between them. The CDR3 is 14 amino acids. The CDR3 DNA is TGCGCCAGCAGCCATGGTTCCCTAGGAGAAAAACTGTTTTTT. Amino acids: CASSHGSLGEKLFF.

In DNA, the CDR3 is TGTGCTAGTGGTTACGGCCTGTCGGGTAATGAAAAACTGTTTTTT. It encodes CASGYGLSGNEKLFF. This chain uses TRBV12-5 with TRBJ1-4; D is undetermined. Trimming left V 4 bases short and J 4 bases short, with 13 bases between. Per the germline V gene, CDR1 is LGHNT and CDR2 is FRNRAP. There are 15 residues in the CDR3. Using reference TRBV12-5 and TRBJ1-4 for the parts outside the CDR3, the full variable domain is DARVTQTPRHKVTEMGQEVTMRCQPILGHNTVFWYRQTMMQGLELLAYFRNRAPLDDSGMPKDRFSAEMPDATLATLKIQPSEPRDSAVYFCASGYGLSGNEKLFFGSGTQLSVL.

This clone has a handful of counts. The chain couples TRBV18 to TRBJ2-3; no firm D call. The V end was cut by 2 bases, the J end by 8 bases, with 11 bases between. From germline, CDR1 is KGHSH and CDR2 LQKENI. The CDR3 is 13 residues long. DNA of the CDR3: TGTGCCAGCTCACCAGCGAGACTGGGTACGCAGTATTTT. It yields the protein CASSPARLGTQYF. The whole variable domain, filled in from reference TRBV18 and TRBJ2-3, reads NAGVMQNPRHLVRRRGQEARLRCSPMKGHSHVYWYRQLPEEGLKFMVYLQKENIIDESGMPKERFSAEFPKEGPSILRIQQVVRGDSAAYFCASSPARLGTQYFGPGTRLTVL.

In its sample, this clone was seen a few times. The chain joins TRBV5-1 to TRBJ2-2; no clear D gene. The germline gives CDR1 SGHRS, CDR2 YFSETQ. Trimming left V 0 bases short and J 2 bases short, with 5 bases between. This CDR3 is 14 amino acids long. CDR3 bases: TGCGCCAGCAGCTTGGCGGCCAACACCGGGGAGCTGTTTTTT. This gives the protein CASSLAANTGELFF. The full variable domain, rest sourced from reference TRBV5-1 and TRBJ2-2, is KAGVTQTPRYLIKTRGQQVTLSCSPISGHRSVSWYQQTPGQGLQFLFEYFSETQRNKGNFPGRFSGRQFSNSRSEMNVSTLELGDSALYLCASSLAANTGELFFGEGSRLTVL.

The chain joins TRBV11-1 to TRBJ1-1; perhaps TRBD1 as D (5 bases). Per the germline V gene, CDR1 is SGHAT and CDR2 is FQDESV (reference sequence). The CDR3 runs to 13 residues. Between the trimmed V and J ends, which lost 3 bases and 4 bases, there was a span of 9 bases. CDR3 residues: CASSFQGATEAFF. The CDR3 region has the DNA TGTGCCAGCAGCTTCCAGGGAGCCACTGAAGCTTTCTTT.

This chain links TRBV20-1 with TRBJ1-2; D not resolved. V gave up 6 bases and J gave up 2 bases, with 7 bases separating them. Germline V CDR1 and CDR2: DFQATT, SNEGSKA (reference sequence). This CDR3 has 11 amino acids. CDR3 protein: CSAWLNYGYTF. CDR3 nucleotide sequence: TGCAGTGCATGGCTGAACTATGGCTACACCTTC.

Comment on this clone: A far larger clone is one nucleotide away, so this likely arose from a read error. The chain joins TRBV6-5 to TRBJ2-3; D is unclear. This CDR3 contains 14 residues. V lost 0 bases to trimming and J lost 0 bases, with 4 bases between them. Germline CDR1 and CDR2: MNHEY and SVGAGI. The CDR3 DNA follows: TGTGCCAGCAGTTACTCCCCTAGCACAGATACGCAGTATTTT. Its protein is CASSYSPSTDTQYF.